These T cell receptor beta chains were read from a single sample in a study. TCRdb redid the calling of the 5' RACE reads with MiXCR, one entry per CDR3 protein. The sample consists of around 57,000 distinct CDR3 sequences, around 26% of them appearing once. The sequenced sample consisted of tumor-infiltrating memory CD4+ T cells sorted from the breast tumor. The receptors here all came from a female donor with breast cancer. Each CDR3 is given with its conserved first and last residue. Fields, in order: J gene, CDR3 length, clone size, D gene, V gene, CDR3 protein, CDR3 DNA. A D gene is named only where the DNA matches it firmly. The size of a clone is reported for some rows only, either as once, few or many, or as a class for expanded clones.

j_gene: TRBJ1-2; len: 13; abundance: many; d_gene: -; v_gene: TRBV20-1; CDR3aa: CSASPLTDYGYTF; CDR3nt: TGCAGTGCTAGCCCCCTGACAGATTATGGCTACACCTTC
j_gene: TRBJ1-1; len: 13; abundance: -; d_gene: -; v_gene: TRBV24-1; CDR3aa: CATSEGPNTEAFF; CDR3nt: TGTGCCACCAGTGAGGGACCGAACACTGAAGCTTTCTTT
j_gene: TRBJ1-2; len: 14; abundance: few; d_gene: -; v_gene: TRBV7-2; CDR3aa: CASSPRGVNYGYTF; CDR3nt: TGTGCCAGCAGCCCTAGGGGAGTAAACTATGGCTACACCTTC
j_gene: TRBJ1-1; len: 16; abundance: few; d_gene: -; v_gene: TRBV5-1; CDR3aa: CASSSLGGRMNTEAFF; CDR3nt: TGCGCCAGCAGCTCCCTAGGAGGGAGGATGAACACTGAAGCTTTCTTT
j_gene: TRBJ2-5; len: 18; abundance: -; d_gene: TRBD2; v_gene: TRBV7-9; CDR3aa: CASRHTPLAGVREETQNF; CDR3nt: TGTGCCAGCAGGCACACCCCACTAGCGGGAGTAAGGGAAGAGACCCAGAACTTC
j_gene: TRBJ1-1; len: 15; abundance: -; d_gene: TRBD1; v_gene: TRBV24-1; CDR3aa: CATSDGQTGATEAFF; CDR3nt: TGTGCCACCAGTGACGGTCAGACAGGGGCAACTGAAGCTTTCTTT
j_gene: TRBJ2-6; len: 16; abundance: -; d_gene: -; v_gene: TRBV7-9; CDR3aa: CASSWKRELGANVLTF; CDR3nt: TGTGCCAGCAGCTGGAAGCGTGAACTAGGGGCCAACGTCCTGACTTTC
j_gene: TRBJ2-1; len: 12; abundance: -; d_gene: TRBD1; v_gene: TRBV30; CDR3aa: CARRQGRSVLVF; CDR3nt: TGTGCCCGCCGACAGGGGAGGTCGGTCTTAGTCTTC
j_gene: TRBJ2-7; len: 13; abundance: -; d_gene: -; v_gene: TRBV7-2; CDR3aa: CASTPLGGYEQYF; CDR3nt: TGTGCCAGCACCCCCCTAGGTGGGTACGAGCAGTACTTC
j_gene: TRBJ2-3; len: 15; abundance: many; d_gene: TRBD2; v_gene: TRBV5-1; CDR3aa: CASSLKASGTDTQYF; CDR3nt: TGCGCCAGCAGCTTGAAGGCTAGCGGAACAGATACGCAGTATTTT
j_gene: TRBJ2-2; len: 13; abundance: -; d_gene: -; v_gene: TRBV28; CDR3aa: CASSFSGAGELFF; CDR3nt: TGTGCCAGCAGTTTTTCGGGAGCCGGGGAGCTGTTTTTT
j_gene: TRBJ2-7; len: 13; abundance: -; d_gene: -; v_gene: TRBV6-6; CDR3aa: CASRLGASYEQYF; CDR3nt: TGTGCCAGCAGACTCGGGGCATCCTACGAGCAGTACTTC
j_gene: TRBJ1-5; len: 13; abundance: few; d_gene: -; v_gene: TRBV6-6; CDR3aa: CASSYSGDQPQHF; CDR3nt: TGTGCCAGCAGTTACTCGGGCGATCAGCCCCAGCATTTT
j_gene: TRBJ1-1; len: 14; abundance: -; d_gene: TRBD1; v_gene: TRBV6-5; CDR3aa: CASSQGTGNTEAFF; CDR3nt: TGTGCCAGCAGTCAAGGGACAGGGAACACTGAAGCTTTCTTT
j_gene: TRBJ2-5; len: 15; abundance: -; d_gene: TRBD2; v_gene: TRBV6-1; CDR3aa: CASSSGRGGLETQYF; CDR3nt: TGTGCCAGCAGTTCCGGACGGGGGGGGTTGGAGACCCAGTACTTC
j_gene: TRBJ2-2; len: 16; abundance: few; d_gene: -; v_gene: TRBV7-2; CDR3aa: CASSLVGQRNTGELFF; CDR3nt: TGTGCCAGCAGCTTAGTTGGACAGAGGAACACCGGGGAGCTGTTTTTT
j_gene: TRBJ2-6; len: 15; abundance: few; d_gene: -; v_gene: TRBV6-1; CDR3aa: CASSVTKAGANVLTF; CDR3nt: TGTGCCAGCAGTGTGACAAAGGCAGGGGCCAACGTCCTGACTTTC
j_gene: TRBJ2-1; len: 14; abundance: -; d_gene: -; v_gene: TRBV5-1; CDR3aa: CASKTSDYYNEQFF; CDR3nt: TGCGCCAGCAAGACTAGTGACTATTACAATGAGCAGTTCTTC
j_gene: TRBJ2-1; len: 16; abundance: -; d_gene: TRBD1; v_gene: TRBV12-3/TRBV12-4; CDR3aa: CASSLGSGQGVDEQFF; CDR3nt: TGTGCCAGCAGTTTAGGCTCGGGACAGGGAGTTGATGAGCAGTTCTTC
j_gene: TRBJ2-2; len: 13; abundance: -; d_gene: -; v_gene: TRBV7-7; CDR3aa: CASSMGRTGELFF; CDR3nt: TGTGCTAGCAGCATGGGGCGCACCGGGGAGCTGTTTTTT
j_gene: TRBJ1-1; len: 13; abundance: few; d_gene: -; v_gene: TRBV7-9; CDR3aa: CASTRQANTEAFF; CDR3nt: TGTGCCAGCACCAGACAAGCGAACACTGAAGCTTTCTTT
j_gene: TRBJ1-1; len: 14; abundance: few; d_gene: TRBD1; v_gene: TRBV10-3; CDR3aa: CAIRAGGRKGEAFF; CDR3nt: TGTGCCATCAGGGCAGGGGGCCGGAAGGGAGAAGCTTTCTTT
j_gene: TRBJ1-2; len: 17; abundance: many; d_gene: TRBD1; v_gene: TRBV7-6; CDR3aa: CASSPRVPGQGNYGYTF; CDR3nt: TGTGCCAGCAGCCCCCGAGTACCGGGACAGGGGAACTATGGCTACACCTTC
j_gene: TRBJ1-2; len: 13; abundance: many; d_gene: -; v_gene: TRBV12-3/TRBV12-4; CDR3aa: CASSFGLSGGYTF; CDR3nt: TGTGCCAGCAGCTTTGGGCTGAGTGGTGGCTACACCTTC
j_gene: TRBJ2-1; len: 15; abundance: -; d_gene: -; v_gene: TRBV11-1; CDR3aa: CASSFRGSSYNEQFF; CDR3nt: TGTGCCAGCAGCTTCCGCGGTAGCTCCTACAATGAGCAGTTCTTC
j_gene: TRBJ1-1; len: 14; abundance: -; d_gene: -; v_gene: TRBV5-6; CDR3aa: CASSLPGGGTEAFF; CDR3nt: TGTGCCAGCAGCCTACCCGGCGGAGGAACTGAAGCTTTCTTT
j_gene: TRBJ1-1; len: 13; abundance: -; d_gene: -; v_gene: TRBV24-1; CDR3aa: CATSSPENTEAFF; CDR3nt: TGTGCCACCAGTTCTCCAGAGAACACTGAAGCTTTCTTT
j_gene: TRBJ2-2; len: 15; abundance: few; d_gene: -; v_gene: TRBV20-1; CDR3aa: CSASPGGHNTGELFF; CDR3nt: TGCAGTGCTAGCCCAGGGGGGCATAACACCGGGGAGCTGTTTTTT
j_gene: TRBJ2-5; len: 14; abundance: few; d_gene: TRBD1; v_gene: TRBV20-1; CDR3aa: CSARRRDRVETQYF; CDR3nt: TGCAGTGCTAGACGCCGGGACAGGGTTGAGACCCAGTACTTC
j_gene: TRBJ2-5; len: 15; abundance: -; d_gene: -; v_gene: TRBV28; CDR3aa: CASAKTGIPQETQYF; CDR3nt: TGTGCCAGCGCCAAGACGGGGATTCCCCAAGAGACCCAGTACTTC
j_gene: TRBJ2-4; len: 14; abundance: -; d_gene: TRBD1; v_gene: TRBV12-3/TRBV12-4; CDR3aa: CASSPDRVSDIQYF; CDR3nt: TGTGCCAGCAGCCCGGACAGGGTCTCGGACATTCAGTACTTC
j_gene: TRBJ1-2; len: 14; abundance: -; d_gene: -; v_gene: TRBV5-1; CDR3aa: CASSLEYQGYGYTF; CDR3nt: TGCGCCAGCAGCTTGGAGTACCAGGGGTATGGCTACACCTTC
j_gene: TRBJ1-2; len: 12; abundance: -; d_gene: TRBD1; v_gene: TRBV6-5; CDR3aa: CASRGQLSGYTF; CDR3nt: TGTGCCAGCAGGGGACAGTTGAGTGGCTACACCTTC
j_gene: TRBJ2-5; len: 11; abundance: -; d_gene: TRBD1; v_gene: TRBV7-9; CDR3aa: CATGGGETQYF; CDR3nt: TGTGCCACAGGGGGCGGTGAGACCCAGTACTTC
j_gene: TRBJ2-3; len: 15; abundance: few; d_gene: TRBD1; v_gene: TRBV7-9; CDR3aa: CASSLGQVNTDTQYF; CDR3nt: TGTGCCAGCAGCCTCGGACAGGTCAACACAGATACGCAGTATTTT
j_gene: TRBJ2-1; len: 13; abundance: few; d_gene: -; v_gene: TRBV6-1; CDR3aa: CASSEASFNEQFF; CDR3nt: TGTGCCAGCAGTGAAGCCTCTTTCAATGAGCAGTTCTTC
j_gene: TRBJ2-7; len: 11; abundance: few; d_gene: -; v_gene: TRBV11-2; CDR3aa: CASSTRTEQYF; CDR3nt: TGTGCCAGCAGCACTCGGACAGAGCAGTACTTC
j_gene: TRBJ1-2; len: 15; abundance: -; d_gene: TRBD1; v_gene: TRBV6-2/TRBV6-3; CDR3aa: CASSPLTGGSGGYTF; CDR3nt: TGTGCCAGCAGCCCCCTAACAGGGGGATCGGGAGGCTACACCTTC
j_gene: TRBJ2-7; len: 14; abundance: few; d_gene: TRBD2; v_gene: TRBV11-2; CDR3aa: CASNKREGSYEQYF; CDR3nt: TGTGCCAGCAACAAGCGGGAGGGCTCCTACGAGCAGTACTTC
j_gene: TRBJ1-2; len: 14; abundance: -; d_gene: TRBD1; v_gene: TRBV6-1; CDR3aa: CASTAPGGNYGYTF; CDR3nt: TGTGCCAGCACCGCTCCAGGGGGCAACTATGGCTACACCTTC
j_gene: TRBJ2-3; len: 19; abundance: few; d_gene: TRBD2; v_gene: TRBV11-1; CDR3aa: CASSLVSRGAGGSTDTQYF; CDR3nt: TGTGCCAGCAGCTTAGTGTCGAGAGGAGCGGGAGGAAGCACAGATACGCAGTATTTT
j_gene: TRBJ2-5; len: 14; abundance: -; d_gene: -; v_gene: TRBV7-6; CDR3aa: CASSLVVGKETQSF; CDR3nt: TGTGCCAGCAGCTTAGTAGTCGGCAAAGAGACCCAGTCCTTC
j_gene: TRBJ2-3; len: 12; abundance: medium-sized; d_gene: -; v_gene: TRBV7-9; CDR3aa: CASSLSTDTQYF; CDR3nt: TGTGCCAGCAGCCTTAGCACAGATACGCAGTATTTT
j_gene: TRBJ2-1; len: 15; abundance: -; d_gene: TRBD2; v_gene: TRBV7-3; CDR3aa: CASSLTSGIEAEQFF; CDR3nt: TGTGCCAGCAGCTTGACTAGCGGGATCGAAGCGGAGCAGTTCTTC
j_gene: TRBJ2-7; len: 11; abundance: -; d_gene: -; v_gene: TRBV3-1; CDR3aa: CASSRHYEQYF; CDR3nt: TGTGCCAGCAGCCGCCACTACGAGCAGTACTTC
j_gene: TRBJ2-2; len: 15; abundance: -; d_gene: -; v_gene: TRBV7-2; CDR3aa: CASSLGGAGTGELFF; CDR3nt: TGTGCCAGCAGCTTAGGGGGGGCGGGCACCGGGGAGCTGTTTTTT
j_gene: TRBJ1-6; len: 15; abundance: -; d_gene: -; v_gene: TRBV4-2; CDR3aa: CASSQEPGAGSPLHF; CDR3nt: TGTGCCAGCAGCCAAGAACCGGGGGCTGGCTCACCCCTCCACTTT
j_gene: TRBJ2-2; len: 14; abundance: few; d_gene: -; v_gene: TRBV29-1; CDR3aa: CSVVGLLNTGELFF; CDR3nt: TGCAGCGTTGTAGGGCTGCTCAACACCGGGGAGCTGTTTTTT